Listed below are T cell receptor beta chains from one sample, sequenced in a study of blood T cells in healthy people across ages. MiXCR, applied by TCRdb to the 5' RACE reads, yields one record per CDR3 protein. The sample records fewer than 750,000 distinct CDR3 sequences, roughly 48% being singletons. The sample comprised blood. Source of these receptors: an elderly man in good health. Both conserved end residues are part of each CDR3. A D gene is named only where the DNA matches it firmly. Only some rows state a clone size, as once, few, many or a class for expanded clones.

j_gene	abundance	v_gene	d_gene	CDR3nt	CDR3aa
TRBJ2-2	few	TRBV6-5	TRBD1	TGTGCCAGCGGGAGGACAGGGGCGAGGACCGGGGAGCTGTTTTTT	CASGRTGARTGELFF
TRBJ2-1	-	TRBV4-1	TRBD1	TGCGCCAGCAGCCAAGATTGGGCACAGGGGCTAGACTACAATGAGCAGTTCTTC	CASSQDWAQGLDYNEQFF
TRBJ2-7	-	TRBV7-9	-	TGTGCCAGCAGCAGCGCGAGGTACGAGCAGTACTTC	CASSSARYEQYF
TRBJ2-3	-	TRBV20-1	TRBD2	TGCAGTGCGGACGCTGGGGCTAGCGGGAGGATCACAGATACACAGTATTTT	CSADAGASGRITDTQYF
TRBJ1-2	-	TRBV12-3/TRBV12-4	-	TGTGCCAGCAGTTTGGTGGGGTCGGGAGACTATGGCTACACCTTC	CASSLVGSGDYGYTF
TRBJ2-7	-	TRBV28	-	TGTGCCAGCACTGATCGGGGCGAGCAGTACTTC	CASTDRGEQYF
TRBJ2-7	-	TRBV6-2/TRBV6-3	-	TGTGCCAGCAAACTTAACTACGAGCAGTACTTC	CASKLNYEQYF
TRBJ2-7	-	TRBV20-1	-	TGCAGTGCTAGTCAAGGGGCAGCTAGATCCTACGAGCAGTACTTC	CSASQGAARSYEQYF
TRBJ2-1	-	TRBV30	-	TGTGCCTGGAGTAGGGACTGGAGCTCCTACAATGAGCAGTTCTTC	CAWSRDWSSYNEQFF
TRBJ2-1	few	TRBV12-3/TRBV12-4	-	TGTGCCAGCAGAACCCGTAGCTCCTACAATGAGCAGTTCTTC	CASRTRSSYNEQFF
TRBJ2-7	few	TRBV5-1	TRBD1	TGCGCCAGCGCGGCCGGGACAGTGCCCTACGAGCAGTACTTC	CASAAGTVPYEQYF
TRBJ2-5	few	TRBV7-9	-	TGTGCCAGCAGCCCTAGGGGACGGAGACTAGTAACCCTGGAGACCCAGTACTTC	CASSPRGRRLVTLETQYF
TRBJ1-1	once	TRBV20-1	-	TGCAGTGCTCTACAGGGAAGGTACACTGAAGCTTTCTTT	CSALQGRYTEAFF
TRBJ2-5	-	TRBV4-1	-	TGCACCAGCAGCCACGTACGCGGCGGGGGCACTCTTCAAGAGACCCAGTACTTC	CTSSHVRGGGTLQETQYF
TRBJ1-5	-	TRBV12-3/TRBV12-4	-	TGTGCCAGCAGTTCCCTAAGGCTAGCAAATCAGCCCCAGCATTTT	CASSSLRLANQPQHF
TRBJ2-5	few	TRBV20-1	-	TGCAGTGCTAGGTCCTGGACAGGGGGACTAGCAGAGACCCAGTACTTC	CSARSWTGGLAETQYF
TRBJ2-7	few	TRBV11-1	TRBD1	TGTGCCAGCAGCCGTACAGGGGCTATGTTGTACGAGCAGTACTTC	CASSRTGAMLYEQYF
TRBJ1-1	few	TRBV20-1	-	TGCAGTGCTCGATCCGGTGGGGACACTGAAGCTTTCTTT	CSARSGGDTEAFF
TRBJ1-4	-	TRBV29-1	TRBD1	TGCAGCGTCCAGGGGGCAGGAGGCGAAAAACTGTTTTTT	CSVQGAGGEKLFF
TRBJ1-2	-	TRBV6-5	-	TGTGCCAGCAAAAGACCGGATAACTGTGGCTACACCTTC	CASKRPDNCGYTF
TRBJ1-1	-	TRBV5-1	-	TGCGCCAGCAGCTCGCCGGGTGGGGAAGCTTTCTTT	CASSSPGGEAFF
TRBJ2-7	-	TRBV11-2	TRBD2	TGTGCCAGCAGCTTAGAGGTCCAGCGGGGGACCCACGAGCAGTACTTC	CASSLEVQRGTHEQYF
TRBJ1-4	-	TRBV28	TRBD1	TGTGCCAGCAGTTCCCTCAGGGGGCGAGTAATTACTAATGAAAAACTGTTTTTT	CASSSLRGRVITNEKLFF
TRBJ2-6	few	TRBV7-2	-	TGTGCCAGCAGCTTAGGGGCACCCCACTCTGGGGCCAACGTCCTGACTTTC	CASSLGAPHSGANVLTF
TRBJ1-5	few	TRBV7-2	TRBD1	TGTGCCAGCAGCCCGACAGGGCCTCTTAGTCAGCCCCAGCATTTT	CASSPTGPLSQPQHF
TRBJ2-1	-	TRBV12-3/TRBV12-4	TRBD2	TGTGCCAGCACCCTTCAAGCGGGAGGCTCCTACAATGAGCAGTTCTTC	CASTLQAGGSYNEQFF
TRBJ2-1	few	TRBV20-1	TRBD2	TGCAGTGCTACAGGGCCTAGCGGGGGATACAATGAGCAGTTCTTC	CSATGPSGGYNEQFF
TRBJ1-6	-	TRBV5-1	-	TGCGCCAGCAGGCAGGACCTAAATTCACCCCTCCACTTT	CASRQDLNSPLHF
TRBJ2-3	-	TRBV24-1	-	TGTGCCACCAGTGATTTTGCGGGAACAGATACGCAGTATTTT	CATSDFAGTDTQYF
TRBJ2-1	few	TRBV25-1	TRBD1	TGTGCCAGCAGTGAATTCGTCAGGGGGCCGGGGAATGAGCAGTTCTTC	CASSEFVRGPGNEQFF
TRBJ2-2	-	TRBV18	TRBD2	TGTGCCAGCTCACCACCCGGGAGGACCGGGGAGCTGTTTTTT	CASSPPGRTGELFF
TRBJ2-7	many	TRBV6-5	TRBD1	TGTGCCAGCAGTTACTCGAGCAGGGGGCCCTACGAGCAGTACTTC	CASSYSSRGPYEQYF
TRBJ2-7	-	TRBV28	TRBD1	TGTGCCAGCAGTTCACCGGGACAGGGTCGTCGGAGCGAGCAGTACTTC	CASSSPGQGRRSEQYF
TRBJ2-3	-	TRBV5-5	-	TGTGCCAGCAGCTTCCGGGACATAGTCACAGATACGCAGTATTTT	CASSFRDIVTDTQYF
TRBJ2-3	few	TRBV7-2	-	TGTGCCAGCAGCCGCCGTGGACGTTCTTACACAGATACGCAGTATTTT	CASSRRGRSYTDTQYF
TRBJ2-5	-	TRBV7-9	-	TGTGCCAGCAGCTTAGGTTTGACCCCCGGAGAGACCCAGTACTTC	CASSLGLTPGETQYF
TRBJ2-7	-	TRBV20-1	-	TGCAGTGCTCCCATTAGGGGCTCCTACGAGCAGTACTTC	CSAPIRGSYEQYF
TRBJ1-2	-	TRBV25-1	TRBD1	TGTGCCAGCATCGGAGGGGGACAGGGAGCAGGCTACACCTTC	CASIGGGQGAGYTF
TRBJ2-6	-	TRBV29-1	-	TGCAGCGTTAAAGAGTCCGGGGCCAACGTCCTGACTTTC	CSVKESGANVLTF
TRBJ2-1	few	TRBV6-1	-	TGTGCCAGCAGTGAAAGAAGAAACACTGCCAATGAGCAGTTCTTC	CASSERRNTANEQFF
TRBJ2-7	-	TRBV7-2	-	TGTGCCAGCAGCTCGAACAGGGTCGAGCAGTACTTC	CASSSNRVEQYF
TRBJ2-2	-	TRBV5-1	TRBD2	TGCGCCAGCAGCGGGACTAGCGGGGAGGACACCGGGGAGCTGTTTTTT	CASSGTSGEDTGELFF
TRBJ2-7	many	TRBV6-6	-	TGTGCCAGCAGTACACAGGTTCCTTACGAGCAGTACTTC	CASSTQVPYEQYF
TRBJ2-1	-	TRBV6-6	-	TGTGCCAGCAGTTACTCGGCAGGGGCGAGCTCCTACAATGAGCAGTTCTTC	CASSYSAGASSYNEQFF
TRBJ2-5	-	TRBV12-3/TRBV12-4	TRBD2	TGTGCCAGCAGCTCCCCCGGGACTAGCGGCGCAGGGACCCAGTACTTC	CASSSPGTSGAGTQYF
TRBJ1-2	-	TRBV5-1	-	TGCGCCAGCAGCTCTGACGGGTCTAACTATGGCTACACCTTC	CASSSDGSNYGYTF
TRBJ2-7	-	TRBV20-1	-	TGCAGTGCTCCCCCGGACAGTTACGAGCAGTACTTC	CSAPPDSYEQYF
TRBJ2-7	-	TRBV6-6	TRBD2	TGTGCCAGCAGTTACGGACTAGCGGGAGAATCCTACGAGCAGTACTTC	CASSYGLAGESYEQYF
TRBJ1-4	-	TRBV5-1	-	TGCGCCAGCAGCTTGGCCGGGCCACTCGCAACTAATGAAAAACTGTTTTTT	CASSLAGPLATNEKLFF
TRBJ1-1	few	TRBV25-1	TRBD1	TGTGCCAGCACTCGGGACAGGATGAACACTGAAGCTTTCTTT	CASTRDRMNTEAFF
TRBJ1-1	few	TRBV20-1	-	TGCAGTGCTACCGAGAGTGCAGGGGCGAGGACTGAAGCTTTCTTT	CSATESAGARTEAFF
TRBJ1-2	-	TRBV6-2/TRBV6-3	-	TGTGCCAGCAGGGACCTTTATGGCTACACCTTC	CASRDLYGYTF
TRBJ2-7	-	TRBV20-1	-	TGCAGTGCCCCTATAAATTACGAGCAGTACTTC	CSAPINYEQYF
TRBJ2-1	once	TRBV19	TRBD1	TGTGCCAGTATTGGGACAGGGAGCTCCTACAATGAGCAGTTCTTC	CASIGTGSSYNEQFF
TRBJ1-4	-	TRBV7-8	-	TGTGCCAGCAGCTTAGCGCTACTCGGGACTCACAGAGAAAATGAAAAACTGTTTTTT	CASSLALLGTHRENEKLFF
TRBJ2-1	-	TRBV29-1	-	TGCAGCGTTGATGGTCCGGGCGTCTATGAGCAGTTCTTC	CSVDGPGVYEQFF
TRBJ2-1	-	TRBV12-3/TRBV12-4	-	TGTGCCAGCAGGCAGGACAGAAACTCCTACGAGCAGTTCTTC	CASRQDRNSYEQFF
TRBJ2-7	many	TRBV6-6	TRBD2	TGTGCCAGCAGTCTTCGGACTAGCGGCTACGAGCAGTACTTC	CASSLRTSGYEQYF
TRBJ2-1	once	TRBV24-1	TRBD2	TGTGCCACCAGACCGACTAGCGACAGAGAAAATGAGCAGTTCTTC	CATRPTSDRENEQFF